The 25 T cell receptor beta chains given below trace back to one sample, sequenced in a study of shared clonotypes between healthy human individuals. Sequencing was performed with immunoSEQ multiplex PCR; in TCRdb, only in-frame clones are kept and a portion is missing. The data contain approximately 940,000 clones, over 75% of them seen just once; the ten biggest clones take up roughly 1.5%. Specimen: memory CD4+ T cells sorted from blood. The subset denotes: CD45RA-negative fraction. The receptors shown here come from a man aged 18 to 29 in good health.

This chain connects TRBV28 to TRBJ2-5, with 7 nucleotides matching TRBD2. The CDR3 has 15 amino acids. The germline CDR1 and CDR2 sequences are MDHEN and SYDVKM. Trimming removed 5 bases from V and 5 bases from J; junction bases left unmatched: 11. The CDR3 reads CASSQSGTGGETQYF. CDR3 nucleotide sequence: TGTGCCAGCAGTCAATCCGGCACCGGGGGGGAGACCCAGTACTTC.

V and J are TRBV5-1 and TRBJ1-1; TRBD1 matches 7 bases. The germline V gene encodes CDR1 SGHRS and CDR2 YFSETQ. Trimming removed 2 bases from V and 1 base from J; junction bases left unmatched: 8. This CDR3 has 16 residues. Here the CDR3 reads CASSLGPGGRNTEAFF. The CDR3 nucleotides read TGCGCCAGCAGCTTAGGGCCAGGGGGAAGGAACACTGAAGCTTTCTTT.

V gene TRBV5-1 combines with J gene TRBJ2-3; D might be TRBD1 or TRBD2, each matching 6 bases. Germline V gene data show CDR1 as SGHRS and CDR2 as YFSETQ. CDR3 length: 17 residues. V lost 3 bases, J lost 2 bases, and 19 bases lay in between. The CDR3 bases are TGCGCCAGCAGCTCCCCCGGGGGCCCAAGGACCACAGATACGCAGTATTTT. The encoded protein is CASSSPGGPRTTDTQYF.

Note on this clone: Since a much larger clone is just one base distant, this may be a read error. The chain recombines TRBV7-9 with TRBJ2-5; 7 bases are shared with TRBD2. CDR1 and CDR2 from the germline V gene are SEHNR and FQNEAQ (reference sequence). This CDR3 is 14 amino acids long. This chain's CDR3 is CASSSWTSREAQYF. CDR3 DNA: TGTGCCAGCAGCTCCTGGACTAGTAGAGAGGCCCAGTACTTC. Together with reference TRBV7-9 and TRBJ2-5, the CDR3 gives the full variable domain: DTGVSQNPRHKITKRGQNVTFRCDPISEHNRLYWYRQTLGQGPEFLTYFQNEAQLEKSRLLSDRFSAERPKGSFSTLEIQRTEQGDSAMYLCASSSWTSREAQYFGPGTRLLVL.

J is TRBJ1-4 and V is TRBV11-2; 9 positions match TRBD1. The germline V gene has CDR1 SGHAT and CDR2 FQNNGV. The CDR3 totals 12 residues. The V segment lost 5 bases and the J segment 11 bases; nucleotides outside the gene matches: 3. CDR3 loop: CASSHGTGKLFF. CDR3 DNA sequence: TGTGCCAGCAGCCACGGGACAGGGAAACTGTTTTTT.

This chain connects TRBV29-1 to TRBJ1-2, with 7 positions matching TRBD1. Looked up from germline, CDR1 is SQVTM and CDR2 is ANQGSEA. V trimming: 6 bases; J trimming: 9 bases; junction bases outside the gene matches: 4. This CDR3 has 10 amino acids. The CDR3 loop is CSVGGPSYTF. The CDR3 bases are TGCAGCGTAGGGGGCCCTAGCTACACCTTC.

The V call is TRBV27, the J call TRBJ1-2; 8 bases agree with TRBD1. This CDR3 is built from 16 residues. In germline, CDR1 is MNHEY, CDR2 SMNVEV (reference sequence). The ends lost 6 bases at V and 2 bases at J; junction bases unmatched: 11. CDR3 DNA sequence: TGTGCCAGCAGCCCCGGCCTGGCAGGGGGCAACTATGGCTACACCTTC. It yields the protein CASSPGLAGGNYGYTF.

The chain combines TRBV19 with TRBJ1-2; possibly TRBD1 for D (6 bases). V was trimmed by 5 bases and J by 4 bases, leaving 20 bases between them. This CDR3 is 16 amino acids long. Germline assignment: CDR1 LNHDA and CDR2 SQIVND (reference sequence). This CDR3 is CASSPPVAGAIYGYTF. As DNA, the CDR3 is TGTGCCAGTAGTCCCCCGGTGGCAGGGGCTATCTATGGCTACACCTTC.

This chain joins TRBV10-3 and TRBJ2-5, with no clear D. The V gene's germline CDR1 is ENHRY and CDR2 SYGVKD. The CDR3 sequence is 12 residues long. V lost 0 bases to trimming and J lost 7 bases, with 6 bases between them. For the CDR3, the DNA is TGTGCCATCAGTGAGTCAACGGGGACCCAGTACTTC. It translates to CAISESTGTQYF.

The gene calls are TRBV5-4 and TRBJ2-3, with a tentative D call TRBD1 (5 bases). Germline V lookup: CDR1 SGHNT, CDR2 YYREEE (reference sequence). The CDR3 sequence is 16 residues long. V dropped 2 bases and J dropped 1 base, with 14 bases sitting between them. Here the CDR3 DNA reads TGTGCCAGCAGCTTATCCCGAAAACAGGGCACAGATACGCAGTATTTT. Protein sequence: CASSLSRKQGTDTQYF. Full variable domain (outside the CDR3, taken from reference TRBV5-4 and TRBJ2-3): ETGVTQSPTHLIKTRGQQVTLRCSSQSGHNTVSWYQQALGQGPQFIFQYYREEENGRGNFPPRFSGLQFPNYSSELNVNALELDDSALYLCASSLSRKQGTDTQYFGPGTRLTVL.

This chain's CDR3 is CASSLSWQAAQPQHF. For the CDR3, the DNA is TGTGCCAGCAGCTTGAGTTGGCAGGCGGCTCAGCCCCAGCATTTT. The chain combines TRBV7-2 with TRBJ1-5; the D is unclear. The CDR3 has 15 residues. Germline lookup yields CDR1 SGHTA and CDR2 FQGNSA. Trimming took off 3 bases at V and 6 bases at J, with 15 bases between the two ends.

This chain uses TRBV5-1 with TRBJ1-1, with 11 bases identical to TRBD1. CDR3 length: 17 amino acids. Germline V gene sequence: CDR1 SGHRS, CDR2 YFSETQ. Trimming removed 8 bases from V and 4 bases from J; junction bases left unmatched: 16. The CDR3 DNA sequence: TGCGCCAGTCAGACTACGGGGACAGGGGGACCTGTCACTGAAGCTTTCTTT. Amino acid sequence: CASQTTGTGGPVTEAFF.

This clone showed up just once. The chain has TRBV5-1 and TRBJ2-5, with 8 bases that match TRBD2. V lost 4 bases to trimming and J lost 5 bases; unmatched junction nucleotides: 7. Germline CDR1 SGHRS, CDR2 YFSETQ. The CDR3 is 14 amino acids. CDR3 bases: TGCGCCAGCAGCGCGGGACTAGGTGAGGAGACCCAGTACTTC. This codes for CASSAGLGEETQYF.

Concerning this clone: Other DNA variants within this sample encode the same CDR3. J is TRBJ1-5 and V is TRBV30; D is unresolved. CDR3 size: 14 residues. The V and J ends lost 0 bases and 1 base respectively, with 7 bases between them. The V gene's germline CDR1 is GTSNPN and CDR2 SVGIG (reference sequence). CDR3 protein: CAWSVSGSNQPQHF. CDR3 sequence (DNA): TGTGCCTGGAGTGTATCCGGCAGCAATCAGCCCCAGCATTTT. The complete variable domain, with remaining parts taken from reference TRBV30 and TRBJ1-5, reads SQTIHQWPATLVQPVGSPLSLECTVEGTSNPNLYWYRQAAGRGLQLLFYSVGIGQISSEVPQNLSASRPQDRQFILSSKKLLLSDSGFYLCAWSVSGSNQPQHFGDGTRLSIL.

The rearrangement joins TRBV7-9 to TRBJ2-3, with 7 positions matching TRBD1. Trimming at V came to 4 bases and at J to 2 bases, leaving 3 bases not matched to a gene. Per the germline V gene, CDR1 is SEHNR and CDR2 is FQNEAQ (reference sequence). The CDR3 sequence is 14 residues long. The CDR3 sequence: CASSYTGVTDTQYF. In DNA form, the CDR3 reads TGTGCCAGCAGCTATACAGGGGTCACAGATACGCAGTATTTT.

This rearrangement joins TRBV7-9 to TRBJ1-3; weak D call: TRBD1 (5 bases). V lost 9 bases to trimming and J lost 3 bases, with 9 bases between them. This CDR3 has 12 residues. Germline lookup yields CDR1 SEHNR and CDR2 FQNEAQ (reference sequence). CDR3 amino acids: CASRGDGNTIYF. The CDR3 nucleotides read TGTGCCAGTAGGGGAGATGGAAACACCATATATTTT. Combining the CDR3 with reference TRBV7-9 and TRBJ1-3 gives the whole variable domain DTGVSQNPRHKITKRGQNVTFRCDPISEHNRLYWYRQTLGQGPEFLTYFQNEAQLEKSRLLSDRFSAERPKGSFSTLEIQRTEQGDSAMYLCASRGDGNTIYFGEGSWLTVV.

As for this clone: Other DNA sequences in this specimen translate into the identical CDR3. V gene TRBV7-2 combines with J gene TRBJ1-1, with 7 bases identical to TRBD1. The CDR3 runs 15 residues. Germline CDR1 is SGHTA and CDR2 is FQGNSA. The V segment lost 1 base and the J segment 2 bases; nucleotides outside the gene matches: 4. Here the CDR3 reads CASSLGGTVNTEAFF. The CDR3 coding sequence is TGTGCCAGCAGCTTAGGGGGGACAGTCAACACTGAAGCTTTCTTT. Looking up the rest from reference TRBV7-2 and TRBJ1-1 gives the full variable domain: GAGVSQSPSNKVTEKGKDVELRCDPISGHTALYWYRQSLGQGLEFLIYFQGNSAPDKSGLPSDRFSAERTGGSVSTLTIQRTQQEDSAVYLCASSLGGTVNTEAFFGQGTRLTVV.

The chain is built from TRBV10-3 and TRBJ2-2; D is ambiguous. Per germline, CDR1 ENHRY and CDR2 SYGVKD. This CDR3 has 14 residues. V was pared by 4 bases and J by 6 bases, with 12 bases between. CDR3 sequence: CAISGAFEAGELFF. CDR3 DNA: TGTGCCATCAGTGGGGCCTTCGAGGCCGGGGAGCTGTTTTTT.

The rearrangement joins TRBV11-3 to TRBJ2-5; no firm D call. The germline V gene encodes CDR1 SGHNT and CDR2 YENEEA. The CDR3 has 13 residues. Deletions cut 3 bases from V and 7 bases from J, with 12 bases between. In DNA form, the CDR3 reads TGTGCCAGCAGCTTCACTCGCTTGGGGACCCAGTACTTC. Protein: CASSFTRLGTQYF.

The chain is built from TRBV6-4 and TRBJ2-6; D not resolved. The length of the CDR3 is 14 residues. Germline V lookup: CDR1 MRHNA, CDR2 SNTAGT. The V end was cut by 5 bases, the J end by 2 bases, with 7 bases between. CDR3 sequence reads: CASSKDAGANVLTF. CDR3 in DNA: TGTGCCAGCAGTAAGGATGCTGGGGCCAACGTCCTGACTTTC.

V usage is TRBV5-6 and J usage is TRBJ1-5, with a weak D call TRBD1 (5 bases). This CDR3 comprises 17 residues. V was trimmed by 3 bases and J by 0 bases, leaving 16 bases between them. The germline V gene encodes CDR1 SGHDT and CDR2 YYEEEE. The chain's CDR3 is CASSSAGFPYSNQPQHF. The CDR3 nucleotides read TGTGCCAGCAGCTCGGCAGGGTTTCCTTATAGCAATCAGCCCCAGCATTTT. The complete variable domain, with remaining parts taken from reference TRBV5-6 and TRBJ1-5, reads DAGVTQSPTHLIKTRGQQVTLRCSPKSGHDTVSWYQQALGQGPQFIFQYYEEEERQRGNFPDRFSGHQFPNYSSELNVNALLLGDSALYLCASSSAGFPYSNQPQHFGDGTRLSIL.

The V and J genes are TRBV7-2 and TRBJ1-1, with D maybe TRBD1 (6 bases). Germline CDR1 SGHTA, CDR2 FQGNSA. The CDR3 has 15 amino acids. V was cut by 5 bases and J by 3 bases, with 16 bases left in between. CDR3 amino acids: CASSPLDRLDTEAFF. In DNA form, the CDR3 reads TGTGCCAGCAGCCCCCTAGACAGGTTAGACACTGAAGCTTTCTTT.

V usage is TRBV5-4 and J usage is TRBJ2-5, with 13 nucleotides matching TRBD2. The CDR3 consists of 15 residues. Germline CDR1 is SGHNT and CDR2 is YYREEE (reference sequence). Unmatched junction bases numbered 8, after V lost 4 bases and J lost 8 bases. The CDR3 bases are TGTGCCAGCAGCAACCGACTAGCGGGGGGCTTTACCCAGTACTTC. It encodes CASSNRLAGGFTQYF. Looking up the rest from reference TRBV5-4 and TRBJ2-5 gives the full variable domain: ETGVTQSPTHLIKTRGQQVTLRCSSQSGHNTVSWYQQALGQGPQFIFQYYREEENGRGNFPPRFSGLQFPNYSSELNVNALELDDSALYLCASSNRLAGGFTQYFGPGTRLLVL.

This clone was counted only a few times. The chain links TRBV6-6 to TRBJ2-7; D is possibly TRBD1 or TRBD2 (5 bases each). V was clipped by 7 bases and J by 5 bases, with 18 bases between them. The germline V gene encodes CDR1 MNHNY and CDR2 SVGAGI (reference sequence). This CDR3 is built from 14 residues. CDR3 amino acids: CASIPTGGSHEQYF. The CDR3 nucleotides read TGTGCCAGCATCCCAACAGGAGGATCACACGAGCAGTACTTC.

This rearrangement joins TRBV9 to TRBJ2-3; D unclear. V was shortened by 0 bases and J by 0 bases, with 14 bases between the two germline ends. Germline CDR1 is SGDLS and CDR2 is YYNGEE. CDR3 length: 17 amino acids. The CDR3 reads CASSVGSHSLSTDTQYF. The CDR3 DNA sequence: TGTGCCAGCAGCGTAGGATCCCACAGCCTGAGCACAGATACGCAGTATTTT.